Below are 17 T cell receptor beta chains sequenced from a single sample in a study of blood T cell repertoires in COVID-19 (dated by TCRdb to the early 2020s). The library was produced with the immunoSEQ multiplex PCR assay. TCRdb holds this immuneACCESS table with in-frame rearrangements only. Some clones are missing; in checked studies, unresolved V genes explain under half, and the rest has no known cause. The sample table contains 120,000 to 150,000 clones; only one count was recorded for about 88% of them. Together, the top ten hold less than 3.5% of the sample. Sample: peripheral blood. The receptors were sampled from a human donor with acute or convalescent COVID-19. The donor label of this sample is uncertain.

CDR3: CASSLDLGPLNTDTQYF. The CDR3 DNA reads TGTGCCAGCAGCTTAGATTTGGGGCCTCTTAACACAGATACGCAGTATTTT. This chain links TRBV11-2 with TRBJ2-3, with D possibly being TRBD1 (5 bases). Per germline, CDR1 SGHAT and CDR2 FQNNGV. The CDR3 consists of 17 residues. V was shortened by 0 bases and J by 2 bases, with 15 bases between the two germline ends.

J is TRBJ1-2 and V is TRBV28; 7 bases agree with TRBD1. This CDR3 is 13 amino acids long. The trim removed 2 bases at V and 8 bases at J, leaving 5 bases unmatched. Germline CDR1 is MDHEN and CDR2 is SYDVKM. The CDR3 bases are TGTGCCAGCAGTTTAATGACAGGGCAAGGCTACACCTTC. Encoded protein: CASSLMTGQGYTF.

The gene calls are TRBV29-1 and TRBJ2-7, with D hard to call. Germline lookup yields CDR1 SQVTM and CDR2 ANQGSEA. CDR3 length equals 16 residues. Trimming stripped 2 bases from V and 2 bases from J, with 19 bases between. CDR3 amino acids: CSVELPGSSVTYEQYV. The CDR3 nucleotides read TGCAGCGTTGAATTGCCCGGCAGCAGCGTAACCTACGAGCAGTACGTC.

The V call is TRBV6-5, the J call TRBJ2-1, with 7 bases identical to TRBD2. The ends lost 0 bases at V and 9 bases at J; junction bases unmatched: 8. Germline V gives CDR1 MNHEY, CDR2 SVGAGI. CDR3 length: 15 residues. The CDR3 loop is CASSYSMAGVTEQFF. CDR3 sequence (DNA): TGTGCCAGCAGTTACTCCATGGCGGGAGTCACTGAGCAGTTCTTC.

This clone was observed once. This rearrangement joins TRBV6-1 to TRBJ1-2; D is uncertain. V was cut by 0 bases and J by 7 bases, with 15 bases left in between. CDR3 length: 15 amino acids. The germline V gene encodes CDR1 MNHNS and CDR2 SASEGT. The CDR3 DNA follows: TGTGCCAGCAGTGAAGCGCTCTCGGGGAGTGGTGGCTACACCTTC. It translates to CASSEALSGSGGYTF.

This sequence joins TRBV5-6 and TRBJ1-1; maybe TRBD1 (6 bases). Germline V lookup: CDR1 SGHDT, CDR2 YYEEEE. The CDR3 contains 16 residues. V gave up 1 base and J gave up 3 bases, with 16 bases separating them. CDR3 protein: CASSLPGGRRDTEAFF. The CDR3 nucleotides read TGTGCCAGCAGCTTGCCCGGGGGGCGCCGGGACACTGAAGCTTTCTTT.

The rearrangement joins TRBV4-2 to TRBJ1-3; TRBD1 might be the D (5 bases). V was cut by 2 bases and J by 6 bases, with 14 bases left in between. The germline gives CDR1 LGHNA, CDR2 YNFKEQ. There are 15 residues in the CDR3. CDR3 protein: CASSQNPGLENTIYF. The CDR3, as DNA: TGTGCCAGCAGCCAAAACCCAGGGCTGGAAAACACCATATATTTT.

This sequence joins TRBV30 and TRBJ1-2, with D hard to call. The germline gives CDR1 GTSNPN, CDR2 SVGIG (reference sequence). Trimming took 2 bases from V and 0 from J, leaving 16 bases between them. The CDR3 is made up of 16 amino acids. CDR3 loop: CAWSTPRDGANYGYTF. CDR3 DNA: TGTGCCTGGAGTACTCCCCGGGATGGTGCTAACTATGGCTACACCTTC.

The chain's CDR3 is CASSLWSSSYNEQFF. In DNA, the CDR3 is TGTGCCAGCAGCCTATGGTCGAGCTCCTACAATGAGCAGTTCTTC. The rearrangement joins TRBV7-3 to TRBJ2-1; D remains unclear. Per the germline V gene, CDR1 is SGHTA and CDR2 is FQGTGA. The CDR3 runs 15 residues. Deletions cut 5 bases from V and 0 bases from J, with 11 bases between.

The chain recombines TRBV19 with TRBJ1-3, with D unresolved. The CDR3 has 15 residues. The germline gives CDR1 LNHDA, CDR2 SQIVND (reference sequence). The V gene lost 4 bases and the J gene lost 0 bases, with 10 bases spanning the gap. CDR3 protein: CASSTADYSGNTIYF. CDR3 sequence (DNA): TGTGCCAGTAGTACGGCGGACTACTCTGGAAACACCATATATTTT.

This chain joins TRBV15 and TRBJ1-5; 8 bases line up with TRBD1. The germline V gene encodes CDR1 LNHNV and CDR2 YYDKDF (reference sequence). V was clipped by 1 base and J by 5 bases; unmatched bases: 1. The CDR3 contains 14 residues. The CDR3: CATSRAGGDQPQHF. The CDR3 DNA sequence: TGTGCCACCAGCAGAGCAGGGGGCGATCAGCCCCAGCATTTT.

Only one count was recorded for this clone. The V call is TRBV20-1, the J call TRBJ1-2, with TRBD1 identical over 7 bases. Germline assignment: CDR1 DFQATT and CDR2 SNEGSKA (reference sequence). The CDR3 loop spans 11 amino acids. V was clipped by 3 bases and J by 5 bases; unmatched bases: 0. CDR3 nucleotide sequence: TGCAGTGCTAGGGGACAGTATGGCTACACCTTC. It yields the protein CSARGQYGYTF.

This clone was counted only a few times. The gene calls are TRBV3-1 (or the pseudogene TRBV3-2) and TRBJ2-1; D is undetermined. Trimming pared 3 bases from V and 4 bases from J, leaving 19 bases between. CDR1 LGHDT and CDR2 YNNKEL come from the germline V gene (reference sequence). CDR3 length: 17 residues. This chain's CDR3 is CASSQGRTRRYYNEQFF. CDR3 in DNA: TGTGCCAGCAGCCAGGGCCGCACCAGACGGTATTACAATGAGCAGTTCTTC.

The table lists this clone with a few counts. The gene calls are TRBV27 and TRBJ1-5, with D possibly matching TRBD1 (6 bases). V dropped 7 bases and J dropped 1 base, with 8 bases sitting between them. The length of the CDR3 is 13 residues. CDR1 and CDR2 (germline): MNHEY, SMNVEV (reference sequence). CDR3 protein: CASKQGSNQPQHF. The CDR3 DNA reads as TGTGCCAGCAAACAGGGAAGCAATCAGCCCCAGCATTTT.

This clone was recorded a few times. The chain employs TRBV29-1 and TRBJ1-2, with D maybe TRBD1 (5 bases). This CDR3 comprises 13 residues. V dropped 6 bases and J dropped 7 bases, with 18 bases sitting between them. Germline CDR1 is SQVTM and CDR2 is ANQGSEA. The CDR3 spells CSVTEGPGSGYTF. For the CDR3, the DNA is TGCAGCGTGACGGAGGGGCCAGGTAGTGGCTACACCTTC. Drawing the rest from reference TRBV29-1 and TRBJ1-2, the complete variable domain is SAVISQKPSRDICQRGTSLTIQCQVDSQVTMMFWYRQQPGQSLTLIATANQGSEATYESGFVIDKFPISRPNLTFSTLTVSNMSPEDSSIYLCSVTEGPGSGYTFGSGTRLTVV.

This chain links TRBV6-5 with TRBJ2-4, with TRBD2 matching 9 bases. With 7 bases clipped from V and 7 bases from J, the junction kept 11 bases outside the gene matches. In germline, CDR1 is MNHEY, CDR2 SVGAGI. CDR3 length equals 15 residues. CDR3 nucleotide sequence: TGTGCCAGCATGAATAGCGGGAGTGGGTCGAACATTCAGTACTTC. Translation: CASMNSGSGSNIQYF.

The chain links TRBV10-3 to TRBJ1-5, with no clear D. CDR3 length: 14 amino acids. Germline values: CDR1 ENHRY, CDR2 SYGVKD. The germline V and J ends were trimmed by 0 bases and 7 bases, with 10 bases remaining between them. CDR3 sequence (DNA): TGTGCCATCAGTGAGTCGGCAGGAGGCCAGCCCCAGCATTTT. Amino acid sequence: CAISESAGGQPQHF.